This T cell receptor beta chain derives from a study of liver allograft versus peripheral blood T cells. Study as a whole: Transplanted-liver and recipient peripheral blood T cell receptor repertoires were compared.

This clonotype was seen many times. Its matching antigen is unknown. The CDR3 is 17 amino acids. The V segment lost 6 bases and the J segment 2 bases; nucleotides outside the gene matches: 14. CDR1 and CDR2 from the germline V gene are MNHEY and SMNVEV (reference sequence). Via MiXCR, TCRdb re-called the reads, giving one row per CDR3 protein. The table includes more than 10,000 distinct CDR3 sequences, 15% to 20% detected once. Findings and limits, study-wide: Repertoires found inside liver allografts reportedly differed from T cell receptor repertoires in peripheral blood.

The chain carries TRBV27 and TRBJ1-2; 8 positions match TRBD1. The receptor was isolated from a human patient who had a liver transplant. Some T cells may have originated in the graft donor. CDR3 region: CASSTILQGAGNYGYTF. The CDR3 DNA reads TGTGCCAGCAGCACGATACTTCAGGGGGCAGGGAACTATGGCTACACCTTC.